These 29 T cell receptor beta chains were sequenced from one sample in a study of beta chain features in type 1 diabetes. As every portion of the isolated RNA was reverse transcribed, the sequencing read expressed TCRB transcripts. Some clones are missing from TCRdb's copy, which holds only in-frame ones; the method was immunoSEQ multiplex PCR. The sample yields 620,000 or so clones, roughly a sixth seen once. Specimen: naive CD4+ T cells from blood. Every receptor here comes from a young man in good health.

CDR3 protein: CASSFPQSYEQYF. CDR3 in DNA: TGTGCCAGCAGCTTCCCGCAGTCCTACGAGCAGTACTTC. The rearrangement links TRBV5-6 to TRBJ2-7; no firm D call. This CDR3 is built from 13 residues. V shed 2 bases and J shed 1 base, with 7 bases lying between them. Germline V lookup: CDR1 SGHDT, CDR2 YYEEEE.

In its sample, this clone was seen a few times. This chain connects TRBV5-4 to TRBJ2-2, with 8 nucleotides matching TRBD1. J lost 7 bases, V lost 1 base, and 6 bases had no gene match. CDR3 size: 15 residues. Germline assignment: CDR1 SGHNT and CDR2 YYREEE (reference sequence). The CDR3, as DNA: TGTGCCAGCAGCTTGCTGGACAGGGACGGCGGGGAGCTGTTTTTT. Protein sequence: CASSLLDRDGGELFF.

This chain connects TRBV5-1 to TRBJ2-2; TRBD1 is a possible D gene (5 bases). CDR1 and CDR2 (germline): SGHRS, YFSETQ. CDR3 length equals 15 residues. V was trimmed by 6 bases and J by 0 bases, leaving 12 bases between them. In nucleotides, the CDR3 is TGCGCCAGCATAGAGAAAGGGGCGAACACCGGGGAGCTGTTTTTT. Encoded protein: CASIEKGANTGELFF.

The V call is TRBV15, the J call TRBJ2-3, with D hard to call. The germline V gene has CDR1 LNHNV and CDR2 YYDKDF (reference sequence). This CDR3 is 14 amino acids long. V lost 0 bases and J 5 bases, leaving 9 bases between the germline ends. The CDR3 here is CATSRDLGLDTQYF. CDR3 coding DNA: TGTGCCACCAGCAGAGATCTGGGCCTAGATACGCAGTATTTT.

This chain links TRBV18 with TRBJ1-1; 8 bases are shared with TRBD1. V lost 1 base, J lost 5 bases, and 9 bases stayed unmatched. Germline V gene sequence: CDR1 KGHSH, CDR2 LQKENI. The CDR3 runs 16 residues. Here the CDR3 DNA reads TGTGCCAGCTCACCACGAGGGACAGGCCAGGGGACTGAAGCTTTCTTT. Translated, it gives CASSPRGTGQGTEAFF.

The CDR3 spells CSLREGRAEAFF. The CDR3 DNA reads TGCAGCCTAAGGGAGGGTAGGGCTGAAGCTTTCTTT. V and J are TRBV29-1 and TRBJ1-1; unclear D gene. Trimming cost V 8 bases and J 6 bases, with 16 bases left between them. CDR1 and CDR2 (germline): SQVTM, ANQGSEA. This CDR3 comprises 12 residues.

This chain connects TRBV27 to TRBJ2-7, with a weak D call TRBD1 (6 bases). The germline V gene encodes CDR1 MNHEY and CDR2 SMNVEV (reference sequence). There are 15 residues in the CDR3. V was pared by 6 bases and J by 1 base, with 16 bases between. CDR3 protein: CASSNYPGESYEQYF. The CDR3 bases are TGTGCCAGCAGCAACTATCCAGGGGAATCCTACGAGCAGTACTTC.

The table lists this clone with a few counts. The V and J genes are TRBV4-1 and TRBJ2-5, with a possible D match to TRBD1 (6 bases). From germline, CDR1 is MGHRA and CDR2 YSYEKL. Trimming stripped 1 base from V and 5 bases from J, with 8 bases between. The length of the CDR3 is 13 residues. The CDR3 region is CASSQVGGETQYF. CDR3 coding DNA: TGCGCCAGCAGCCAAGTAGGGGGTGAGACCCAGTACTTC.

V is TRBV11-3 and J is TRBJ2-2, with 8 nucleotides matching TRBD2. Germline V lookup: CDR1 SGHNT, CDR2 YENEEA. V dropped 5 bases and J dropped 6; count of bases not matched to a gene: 8. The CDR3 sequence is 15 residues long. CDR3 in DNA: TGTGCCAGCAGCCCAGGCGGGGGGCGCCCCGGGGAGCTGTTTTTT. Amino acids: CASSPGGGRPGELFF.

This rearrangement joins TRBV5-6 to TRBJ2-5; D gene ambiguous. This CDR3 comprises 16 residues. Trimming removed 1 base from V and 2 bases from J, with 15 bases in between. CDR1 and CDR2 (germline): SGHDT, YYEEEE. The CDR3 nucleotides read TGTGCCAGCAGCTTGCGCGCCCCTGGACGGCAAGAGACCCAGTACTTC. Amino acid sequence: CASSLRAPGRQETQYF.

The rearrangement joins TRBV19 to TRBJ2-3; TRBD2 might be the D (6 bases). This CDR3 has 13 amino acids. Between the trimmed V and J ends, which lost 8 bases and 0 bases, there was a span of 9 bases. CDR1 LNHDA and CDR2 SQIVND come from the germline V gene (reference sequence). The CDR3 is CASGLPSTDTQYF. CDR3 DNA: TGTGCCAGTGGACTACCCAGCACAGATACGCAGTATTTT.

The rearrangement joins TRBV9 to TRBJ2-3; 8 bases are shared with TRBD2. The CDR3 is 16 residues long. The V segment lost 3 bases and the J segment 5 bases; nucleotides outside the gene matches: 11. Per the germline V gene, CDR1 is SGDLS and CDR2 is YYNGEE. The CDR3 spells CASSADTGGRLDTQYF. The CDR3 nucleotides are TGTGCCAGCAGCGCGGACACGGGGGGGCGTTTAGATACGCAGTATTTT. Looking up the rest from reference TRBV9 and TRBJ2-3 gives the full variable domain: DSGVTQTPKHLITATGQRVTLRCSPRSGDLSVYWYQQSLDQGLQFLIQYYNGEERAKGNILERFSAQQFPDLHSELNLSSLELGDSALYFCASSADTGGRLDTQYFGPGTRLTVL.

The rearrangement uses TRBV6-5 and TRBJ2-3; D remains ambiguous. This CDR3 has 15 amino acids. Trimming took 4 bases from V and 2 from J, leaving 13 bases between them. The germline V gene encodes CDR1 MNHEY and CDR2 SVGAGI. In DNA, the CDR3 is TGTGCCAGCAGTTCCCGGGCCTTACCCACAGATACGCAGTATTTT. Translated, it gives CASSSRALPTDTQYF.

With regard to this clone: Other DNA sequences of this sample code for an identical CDR3. This sequence joins TRBV6-5 and TRBJ1-1, with 7 bases lining up with TRBD1. V shed 6 bases and J 0 bases; nucleotides not matched to a gene: 7. Germline V gene data show CDR1 as MNHEY and CDR2 as SVGAGI. The CDR3 is made up of 15 amino acids. The CDR3: CASSYSTGVNTEAFF. CDR3 sequence (DNA): TGTGCCAGCAGCTATAGCACAGGGGTGAACACTGAAGCTTTCTTT.

The chain has TRBV30 and TRBJ2-7; D gene ambiguous. Germline lookup yields CDR1 GTSNPN and CDR2 SVGIG (reference sequence). The CDR3 consists of 11 residues. Trimming removed 7 bases from V and 1 base from J, with 8 bases in between. As DNA, the CDR3 is TGTGCCTCGACGGATTCCTACGAGCAGTACTTC. It is translated as CASTDSYEQYF.

This clone turned up a few times. The chain recombines TRBV7-9 with TRBJ1-4; D might be TRBD1 (6 bases). The CDR3 sequence is 13 residues long. The V and J ends lost 5 bases and 8 bases respectively, with 12 bases between them. CDR1 SEHNR and CDR2 FQNEAQ come from the germline V gene (reference sequence). The CDR3: CASSRGQLEKLFF. In nucleotides, the CDR3 is TGTGCCAGCAGCCGGGGACAACTAGAAAAACTGTTTTTT.

The V gene is TRBV10-3, the J gene TRBJ2-7; no clear D. Germline lookup yields CDR1 ENHRY and CDR2 SYGVKD. This CDR3 is built from 12 residues. Trimming shortened V by 3 bases and J by 7 bases, and 10 bases separated the two germline ends. CDR3 sequence reads: CAISEVGGEQYF. CDR3 DNA: TGTGCCATCAGTGAAGTGGGCGGAGAGCAGTACTTC.

This clone has more than one count but fewer than ten. The chain joins TRBV30 to TRBJ1-2, with D maybe TRBD1 (5 bases). The V end was cut by 2 bases, the J end by 13 bases, with 14 bases between. This CDR3 is built from 11 residues. Germline CDR1 GTSNPN, CDR2 SVGIG (reference sequence). DNA of the CDR3: TGTGCCTGGAGTCCAGGGTCAGGATTCACCTTC. Translated: CAWSPGSGFTF.

V gene TRBV7-2 combines with J gene TRBJ2-1; 15 bases align to TRBD2. This CDR3 is built from 17 residues. CDR1 and CDR2 from the germline V gene are SGHTA and FQGNSA. With 5 bases clipped from V and 5 bases from J, the junction kept 7 bases outside the gene matches. The CDR3 DNA sequence: TGTGCCAGCAGCGCACGGGGACTAGCGGGGGGAAACAATGAGCAGTTCTTC. The encoded protein is CASSARGLAGGNNEQFF.

This clone has only a few counts. The genes are TRBV10-3 and TRBJ2-5; the D is unclear. This CDR3 has 13 residues. Trimming removed 6 bases from V and 5 bases from J, with 13 bases in between. In germline, CDR1 is ENHRY, CDR2 SYGVKD. CDR3 sequence: CAISGRDGETQYF. The CDR3 DNA follows: TGTGCCATCAGCGGTAGGGATGGGGAGACCCAGTACTTC.

CDR3 nucleotide sequence: TGTGCCAGCAGCTTAAGGGGCGGGGCCAAAAACATTCAGTACTTC. It encodes CASSLRGGAKNIQYF. This chain links TRBV7-3 with TRBJ2-4; possibly TRBD1 or TRBD2 for D (5 bases each). Trimming removed 1 base from V and 1 base from J, with 8 bases in between. The CDR3 has 15 amino acids. Germline V gene lookup returns CDR1 SGHTA and CDR2 FQGTGA.

To note about this clone: Within the sample, other DNA sequences also encode this same CDR3. The rearrangement joins TRBV7-9 to TRBJ2-6; a weak D match, TRBD2 (6 bases). Trimming pared 3 bases from V and 2 bases from J, leaving 8 bases between. The CDR3 is 15 residues long. From germline, CDR1 is SEHNR and CDR2 FQNEAQ (reference sequence). The CDR3 region has the DNA TGTGCCAGCAGCTTTACGGGAGCTGGGGCCAACGTCCTGACTTTC. Translated: CASSFTGAGANVLTF. Full variable domain (missing parts from reference TRBV7-9 and TRBJ2-6): DTGVSQNPRHKITKRGQNVTFRCDPISEHNRLYWYRQTLGQGPEFLTYFQNEAQLEKSRLLSDRFSAERPKGSFSTLEIQRTEQGDSAMYLCASSFTGAGANVLTFGAGSRLTVL.

This clone has a handful of counts. The rearrangement uses TRBV7-9 and TRBJ1-1; TRBD1 is a possible D gene (5 bases). Germline V gives CDR1 SEHNR, CDR2 FQNEAQ (reference sequence). V was clipped by 4 bases and J by 1 base, with 10 bases between them. There are 14 residues in the CDR3. CDR3: CASSYGTENTEAFF. The CDR3 DNA is TGTGCCAGCAGCTATGGGACGGAGAACACTGAAGCTTTCTTT.

The chain recombines TRBV14 with TRBJ2-7; 7 nucleotides align to TRBD2. The CDR3 runs 18 residues. J gave up 2 bases and V 0 bases, and 13 bases lay outside the gene matches. The germline V gene encodes CDR1 SGHDN and CDR2 FVKESK. This CDR3 is CASSQDRVVSGRAYEQYF. DNA for the CDR3: TGTGCCAGCAGCCAAGATCGGGTTGTCTCAGGGAGGGCCTACGAGCAGTACTTC.

The J gene is TRBJ1-2, the V gene TRBV6-5, with a weak D call TRBD1 (6 bases). Trimming took off 0 bases at V and 7 bases at J, with 6 bases between the two ends. The CDR3 runs 12 residues. Germline V gene sequence: CDR1 MNHEY, CDR2 SVGAGI. For the CDR3, the DNA is TGTGCCAGCAGTTACTCGGGGGCTGGCTACACCTTC. Translation gives CASSYSGAGYTF.

In its sample, this clone was seen a few times. The rearrangement uses TRBV5-1 and TRBJ1-2, with 8 positions matching TRBD1. The CDR3 sequence is 14 residues long. The germline gives CDR1 SGHRS, CDR2 YFSETQ. Germline trimming cut 4 bases from V and 6 bases from J; bases unmatched to any gene: 8. The CDR3 nucleotides read TGCGCCAGCAGCGTGGACAGGGTTGATGATGGCTACACCTTC. Its translation is CASSVDRVDDGYTF.

The rearrangement links TRBV6-1 to TRBJ1-1; tentatively, D is TRBD1 (5 bases). Germline loops: CDR1 MNHNS, CDR2 SASEGT. This CDR3 region has 13 residues. CDR3: CAGRVGQNTEAFF. In DNA, the CDR3 is TGTGCTGGGAGGGTAGGACAGAACACTGAAGCTTTCTTT.

This clone was seen ten or more times. The chain links TRBV4-1 to TRBJ2-7; D uncertain. Trimming cost V 3 bases and J 6 bases, with 12 bases left between them. Looked up from germline, CDR1 is MGHRA and CDR2 is YSYEKL. This CDR3 comprises 13 residues. DNA for the CDR3: TGCGCCAGCAGCCATGTGGGCCGTGGCGAGCAGTACTTC. It codes for CASSHVGRGEQYF.

This clone has only a few counts. This rearrangement joins TRBV7-6 to TRBJ1-3; D perhaps matches TRBD1 (5 bases). V was cut by 3 bases and J by 0 bases, with 15 bases left in between. Germline lookup yields CDR1 SGHVS and CDR2 FNYEAQ. This CDR3 is 17 amino acids long. CDR3 nucleotides: TGTGCCAGCAGCTTGTACGGGACGGCACTCTCTGGAAACACCATATATTTT. Translating gives CASSLYGTALSGNTIYF.